The clone carrying this TCR beta chain was recorded only once. Its antigen is unknown. CDR1 MNHNY and CDR2 SVGAGI come from the germline V gene (reference sequence). Between the trimmed V and J ends, which lost 2 bases and 0 bases, there was a span of 14 bases. The CDR3 covers 16 residues. Control samples were healthy donors' buffy coats. The sample is drawn from a study of STAT5B mutations in CD4+ large granular lymphocyte leukemia. Clones were read by immunoSEQ multiplex PCR, and TCRdb kept only the in-frame ones, dropping some. Among around 27,000 clones listed, just under 75% were seen once. Study-wide points: TRBV06-family usage was enriched in top patient clones (8/27) versus controls (2/35). No patients shared main leukemic clonotypes, though roughly 25% appeared at low frequency elsewhere.

The V call is TRBV6-6, the J call TRBJ2-7; TRBD2 is a possible D gene (7 bases). Input material: CD4+ T cells from blood buffy coats. The receptor was isolated from a human donor in good health. The CDR3 DNA reads as TGTGCCAGCAGTTACCGGGGGCGGGAGAGCTCCTACGAGCAGTACTTC. Its protein product is CASSYRGRESSYEQYF.